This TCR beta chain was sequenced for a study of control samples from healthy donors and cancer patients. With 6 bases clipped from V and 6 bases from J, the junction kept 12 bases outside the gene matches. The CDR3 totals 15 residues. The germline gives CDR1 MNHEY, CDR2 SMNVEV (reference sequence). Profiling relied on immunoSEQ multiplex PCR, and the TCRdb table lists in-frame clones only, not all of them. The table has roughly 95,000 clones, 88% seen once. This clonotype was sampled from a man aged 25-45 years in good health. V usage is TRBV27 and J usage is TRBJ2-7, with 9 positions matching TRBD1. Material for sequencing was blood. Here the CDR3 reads CASRSGGQGVGEQYF. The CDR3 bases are TGTGCCAGCAGGTCCGGGGGACAGGGAGTAGGCGAGCAGTACTTC.